This T cell receptor beta chain derives from a study of blood T cell repertoires in COVID-19. Study at large: Spain, Italy and the United States supplied samples that represented acute and convalescent COVID-19.

Libraries were prepared by immunoSEQ multiplex PCR; TCRdb keeps only in-frame clonotypes and omits some of them. The repertoire includes roughly 330,000 clones, roughly 87% of them detected once, and around 9.9% sits in the top ten. V was cut by 1 base and J by 5 bases, with 11 bases left in between. The CDR3 loop spans 15 amino acids. The V gene's germline CDR1 is LNHDA and CDR2 SQIVND (reference sequence). The TCR originated in a man aged 30 to 39 with COVID-19, enrolled during active disease. Sequencing was done on a sample of peripheral blood. The chain links TRBV19 to TRBJ2-2; D perhaps matches TRBD1 (6 bases). CDR3 sequence (DNA): TGTGCCAGTAGTATAGCCAGGGGTTGGACCGGGGAGCTGTTTTTT. It encodes CASSIARGWTGELFF. The whole variable domain, remainder taken from reference TRBV19 and TRBJ2-2, is DGGITQSPKYLFRKEGQNVTLSCEQNLNHDAMYWYRQDPGQGLRLIYYSQIVNDFQKGDIAEGYSVSREKKESFPLTVTSAQKNPTAFYLCASSIARGWTGELFFGEGSRLTVL.